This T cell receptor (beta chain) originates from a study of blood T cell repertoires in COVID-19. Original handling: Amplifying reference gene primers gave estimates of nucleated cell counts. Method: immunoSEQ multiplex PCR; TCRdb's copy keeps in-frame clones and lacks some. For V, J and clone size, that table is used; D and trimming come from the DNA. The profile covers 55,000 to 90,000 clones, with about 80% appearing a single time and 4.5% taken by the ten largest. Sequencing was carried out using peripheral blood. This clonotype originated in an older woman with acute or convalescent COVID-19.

The CDR3 sequence: CASGWAGDEQYF. The CDR3 coding sequence is TGTGCCAGCGGTTGGGCAGGGGACGAGCAGTACTTC. V is TRBV6-5 and J is TRBJ2-7; D might be TRBD1 (6 bases). This CDR3 region has 12 residues. Germline V lookup: CDR1 MNHEY, CDR2 SVGAGI. V was trimmed by 8 bases and J by 5 bases, leaving 13 bases between them.